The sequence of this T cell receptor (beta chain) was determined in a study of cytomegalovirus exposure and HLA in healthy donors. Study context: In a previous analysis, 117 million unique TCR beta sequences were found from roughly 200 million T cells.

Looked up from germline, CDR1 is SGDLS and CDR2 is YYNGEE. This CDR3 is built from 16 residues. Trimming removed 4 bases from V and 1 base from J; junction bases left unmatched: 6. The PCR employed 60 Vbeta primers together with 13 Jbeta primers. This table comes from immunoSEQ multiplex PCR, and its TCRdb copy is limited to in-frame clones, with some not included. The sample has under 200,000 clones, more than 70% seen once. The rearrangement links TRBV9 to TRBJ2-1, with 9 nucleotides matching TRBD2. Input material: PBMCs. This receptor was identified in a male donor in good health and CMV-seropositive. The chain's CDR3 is CASSPRTSESYNEQFF. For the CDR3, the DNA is TGTGCCAGCAGCCCCAGGACTAGCGAGTCCTACAATGAGCAGTTCTTC. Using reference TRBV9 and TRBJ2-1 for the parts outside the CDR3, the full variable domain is DSGVTQTPKHLITATGQRVTLRCSPRSGDLSVYWYQQSLDQGLQFLIQYYNGEERAKGNILERFSAQQFPDLHSELNLSSLELGDSALYFCASSPRTSESYNEQFFGPGTRLTVL.